This section outlines one T cell receptor beta chain sequence together with its context. The antigen remains undetermined. Clones were sequenced by immunoSEQ multiplex PCR, and TCRdb holds only the in-frame ones, with some missing. The data contain around 20,000 clones, roughly 89% of them singletons. The CDR3 spans 15 residues. The V segment lost 4 bases and the J segment 1 base; nucleotides outside the gene matches: 3. Per germline, CDR1 SGHDT and CDR2 YYEEEE. The entry originates in a study of lymphopenia after photon versus proton radiotherapy. Whole-study findings and limits: Oligoclonal CD8+ Temra expansion after nadir drove photon patients' diversity drop. Under photons, naive T cells and diversity fell while effector/memory populations rose.

This clonotype was sampled from an elderly man with esophageal cancer. The V call is TRBV5-6, the J call TRBJ2-7, with 12 bases identical to TRBD2. The material was peripheral blood, obtained from a patient treated with proton-based radiotherapy. The DNA of the CDR3 is TGTGCCAGCAGCGCCGGACTAGCGGGGTCCTACGAGCAGTACTTC. Protein product: CASSAGLAGSYEQYF.